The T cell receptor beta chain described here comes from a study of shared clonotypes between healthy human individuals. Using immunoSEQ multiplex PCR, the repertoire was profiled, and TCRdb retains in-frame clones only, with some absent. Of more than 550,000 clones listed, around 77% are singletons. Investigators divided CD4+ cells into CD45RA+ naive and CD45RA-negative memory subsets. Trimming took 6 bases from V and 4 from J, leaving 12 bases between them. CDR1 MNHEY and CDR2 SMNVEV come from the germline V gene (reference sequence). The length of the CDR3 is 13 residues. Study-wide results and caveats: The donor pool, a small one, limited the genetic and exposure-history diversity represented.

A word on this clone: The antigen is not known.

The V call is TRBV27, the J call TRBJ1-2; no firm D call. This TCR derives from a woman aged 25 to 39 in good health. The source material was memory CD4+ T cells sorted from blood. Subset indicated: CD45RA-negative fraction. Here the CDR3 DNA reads TGTGCCAGCAGCCTCGGACGGACCTATGGCTACACCTTC. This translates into CASSLGRTYGYTF.